One and the same sample provided the 13 T cell receptor beta chains below, sequenced in a study of blood T cell repertoires in COVID-19. Sequencing used immunoSEQ multiplex PCR; TCRdb keeps in-frame clones, though not all of them. The data contain around 250,000 clones, 86% of them seen just once; the ten biggest clones take up approximately 2%. Sequencing input: peripheral blood. Every receptor here comes from a man aged 25 to 40 who had recovered from COVID-19.

This chain joins TRBV3-1 (or the pseudogene TRBV3-2) and TRBJ2-5; possibly TRBD2 for D (7 bases). Trimming took 8 bases from V and 9 from J, leaving 16 bases between them. The germline CDR1 and CDR2 sequences are LGHDT and YNNKEL (reference sequence). The CDR3 runs to 12 residues. The CDR3 DNA reads TGTGCCAGCGGGGGGGCCGGCGAGGCCCAGTACTTC. Amino acid sequence: CASGGAGEAQYF.

CDR3 amino acids: CASSYSGVSETQYF. CDR3 in DNA: TGTGCCAGCAGTTACTCAGGGGTTTCAGAGACCCAGTACTTC. The chain employs TRBV6-5 and TRBJ2-5, with D tentatively TRBD1 (5 bases). V was shortened by 0 bases and J by 4 bases, with 9 bases between the two germline ends. The CDR3 has 14 amino acids. Per germline, CDR1 MNHEY and CDR2 SVGAGI.

This chain joins TRBV10-3 and TRBJ1-1; 7 positions match TRBD1. Germline assignment: CDR1 ENHRY and CDR2 SYGVKD. The V gene end was trimmed by 6 bases and the J gene end by 10 bases; junction bases not matched to a gene: 8. This CDR3 is built from 12 residues. The CDR3 DNA reads TGTGCCATCAGGGTGACAGGGATTGGAGCTTTCTTT. Protein: CAIRVTGIGAFF.

The chain employs TRBV4-3 and TRBJ1-2; D is unresolved. The ends were cut back, 0 bases at V and 7 bases at J, with 21 bases in the middle. The length of the CDR3 is 17 residues. Per the germline V gene, CDR1 is LGHNA and CDR2 is YSLEER. The CDR3 reads CASSQDLARLMTGGYTF. The CDR3 DNA follows: TGCGCCAGCAGCCAAGATCTGGCCAGACTGATGACGGGTGGCTACACCTTC.

The chain combines TRBV7-6 with TRBJ1-5, with D perhaps TRBD1 (5 bases). This CDR3 is built from 13 residues. Per the germline V gene, CDR1 is SGHVS and CDR2 is FNYEAQ. V was pared by 0 bases and J by 12 bases, with 12 bases between. The chain's CDR3 is CASSLAGVGGQHF. DNA of the CDR3: TGTGCCAGCAGCTTAGCGGGGGTCGGGGGCCAGCATTTT.

The chain recombines TRBV10-3 with TRBJ2-7, with D possibly TRBD1 on 7 matching bases. Per the germline V gene, CDR1 is ENHRY and CDR2 is SYGVKD. CDR3 size: 12 residues. This chain's CDR3 is CALGGGGYEQYF. In DNA form, the CDR3 reads TGTGCTCTCGGAGGGGGCGGTTACGAGCAGTACTTC.

The gene calls are TRBV7-9 and TRBJ2-2; 10 nucleotides line up with TRBD1. Germline V gene sequence: CDR1 SEHNR, CDR2 FQNEAQ (reference sequence). CDR3 size: 16 residues. J was trimmed by 6 bases and V by 5 bases; bases with no gene match: 9. The DNA for the CDR3 is TGTGCCAGCAGCCCGCCGGGACAGGGGTTTCCCGGGGAGCTGTTTTTT. This translates into CASSPPGQGFPGELFF.

The J gene is TRBJ2-5, the V gene TRBV4-3; the match to TRBD1 covers 10 bases. The CDR3 spans 16 residues. Germline V gene data show CDR1 as LGHNA and CDR2 as YSLEER. V lost 4 bases, J lost 5 bases, and 10 bases stayed unmatched. CDR3 coding DNA: TGCGCCAGCAGCCCCGTTCAGACAGGGGGCGACGAGACCCAGTACTTC. This gives the protein CASSPVQTGGDETQYF.

The chain uses TRBV3-1 (or the pseudogene TRBV3-2) and TRBJ2-6, with D tentatively TRBD1 (5 bases). Germline V gene sequence: CDR1 LGHDT, CDR2 YNNKEL (reference sequence). The CDR3 sequence is 19 residues long. With 0 bases removed from V and 3 bases from J, the gap between germline ends came to 18 bases. CDR3 in DNA: TGTGCCAGCAGCCAAGAACCCCCCAGGGTAAAGTTTGGGGCCAACGTCCTGACTTTC. Translation: CASSQEPPRVKFGANVLTF.

The chain carries TRBV2 and TRBJ2-7; 13 bases line up with TRBD2. Unmatched junction bases numbered 10, after V lost 3 bases and J lost 2 bases. Germline V lookup: CDR1 SNHLY, CDR2 FYNNEI. This CDR3 spans 18 amino acids. CDR3 amino acids: CASSDYGTSGDDTYEQYF. The CDR3 DNA follows: TGTGCCAGCAGTGATTATGGGACTAGCGGGGACGATACCTACGAGCAGTACTTC.

The chain couples TRBV18 to TRBJ2-1; 11 nucleotides line up with TRBD1. Trimming removed 4 bases from V and 8 bases from J; junction bases left unmatched: 10. The CDR3 is 16 amino acids. CDR1 and CDR2 from the germline V gene are KGHSH and LQKENI. CDR3 DNA: TGTGCCAGCTCACACTCGCGGGACAGGGGGAGGTATGAGCAGTTCTTC. As protein: CASSHSRDRGRYEQFF.

This sequence joins TRBV12-3 or TRBV12-4 and TRBJ2-3, with D unresolved. The CDR3 runs 12 residues. V lost 2 bases to trimming and J lost 14 bases, with 14 bases between them. CDR3 sequence: CASSLHPNSVYF. The CDR3 DNA follows: TGTGCCAGCAGTTTACACCCCAACTCGGTGTATTTT.

The chain carries TRBV3-1 (or the pseudogene TRBV3-2) and TRBJ2-7, with a tentative D call TRBD1 (7 bases). The CDR3 runs to 13 residues. Trimming removed 2 bases at V and 4 bases at J, with 9 bases between. Germline assignment: CDR1 LGHDT and CDR2 YNNKEL (reference sequence). The CDR3 nucleotides are TGTGCCAGCAGCCAACAGGGGGGTTACGAGCAGTACTTC. Protein: CASSQQGGYEQYF.